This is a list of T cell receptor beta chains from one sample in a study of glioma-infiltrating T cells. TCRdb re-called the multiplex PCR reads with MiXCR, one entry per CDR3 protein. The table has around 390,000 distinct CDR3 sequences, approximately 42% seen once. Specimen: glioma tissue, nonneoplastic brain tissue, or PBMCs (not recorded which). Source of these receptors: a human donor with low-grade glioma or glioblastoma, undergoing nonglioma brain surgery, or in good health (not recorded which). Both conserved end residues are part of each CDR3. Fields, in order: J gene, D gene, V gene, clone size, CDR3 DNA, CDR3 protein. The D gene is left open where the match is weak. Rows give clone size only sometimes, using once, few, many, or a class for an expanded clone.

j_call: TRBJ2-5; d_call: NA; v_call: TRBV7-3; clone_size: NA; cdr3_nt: TGTGCCAGCAGCTTCGGGGCATCAGAGACCCAGTACTTC; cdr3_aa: CASSFGASETQYF
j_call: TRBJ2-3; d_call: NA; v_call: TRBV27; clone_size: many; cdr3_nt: TGTGCCAGCAGTTTAATGGGCGGGATTAGCACAGATACGCAGTATTTT; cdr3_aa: CASSLMGGISTDTQYF
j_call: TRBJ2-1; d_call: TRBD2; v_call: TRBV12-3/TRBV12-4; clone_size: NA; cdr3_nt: TGTGCCAGCAGTTTAGTGGGTAGCGGGAGGGAGGAGCAGTTCTTC; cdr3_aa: CASSLVGSGREEQFF
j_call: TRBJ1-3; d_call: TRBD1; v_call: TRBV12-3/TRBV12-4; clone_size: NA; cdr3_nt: TGTGCCAGCAGGGACAGGGGTAGTCGAGGGATCGCCCTTGGAAACACCATATATTTT; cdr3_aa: CASRDRGSRGIALGNTIYF
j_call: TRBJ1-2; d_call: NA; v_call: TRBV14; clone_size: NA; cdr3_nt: TGTGCCAGCAGCCAAGGGGTGGACTATGGCTACACCTTC; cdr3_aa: CASSQGVDYGYTF
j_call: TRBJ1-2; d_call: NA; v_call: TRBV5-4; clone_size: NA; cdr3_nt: TGTGCCAGCAGCTTGGTGGGGGCGCGCCACCCAGGCTACGCCTTC; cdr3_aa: CASSLVGARHPGYAF
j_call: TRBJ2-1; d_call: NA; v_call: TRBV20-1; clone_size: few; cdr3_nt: TGCAGTGCTAGGACTACCTTAGCATCCTACAATGAGCAGTTCTTC; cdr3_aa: CSARTTLASYNEQFF
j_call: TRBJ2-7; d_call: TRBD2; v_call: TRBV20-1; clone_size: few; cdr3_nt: TGCAGTGCTCTCGAGGGGGGACTAGCGGGTTTCCAGCGGTGGCAGTACTTC; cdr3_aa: CSALEGGLAGFQRWQYF
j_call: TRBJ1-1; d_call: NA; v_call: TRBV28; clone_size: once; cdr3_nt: TGTGCCAGCAGTCCAGGGAGGTATGAAGCTTTCTTT; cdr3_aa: CASSPGRYEAFF
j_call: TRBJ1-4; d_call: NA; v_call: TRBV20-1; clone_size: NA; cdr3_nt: TGCAGTGCTAGCCTCATCGGAGGAAATGAAAAACTGTTTTTT; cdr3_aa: CSASLIGGNEKLFF
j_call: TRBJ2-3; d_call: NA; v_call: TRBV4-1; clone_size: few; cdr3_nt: TGCGCCAGCAGCCAAGATAAGTTCCCAGATACGCAGTATTTT; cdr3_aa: CASSQDKFPDTQYF
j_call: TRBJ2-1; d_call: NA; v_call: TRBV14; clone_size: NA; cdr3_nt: TGTGCCAGCAGCCAAGAGTTAGCTAACCTCTACAATGAGCAGTTCTTC; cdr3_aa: CASSQELANLYNEQFF
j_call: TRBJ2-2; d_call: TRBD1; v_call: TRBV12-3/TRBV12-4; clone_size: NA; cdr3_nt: TGTGCCAGCAGTTTAGAGACAGGGGCGAACACCGGGGAGCTGTTTTTT; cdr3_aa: CASSLETGANTGELFF
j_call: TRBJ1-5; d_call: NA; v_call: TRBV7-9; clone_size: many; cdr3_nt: TGTGCCAGCAGCCTCACAGGGAACAATCAGCCCCAGCATTTT; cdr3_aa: CASSLTGNNQPQHF
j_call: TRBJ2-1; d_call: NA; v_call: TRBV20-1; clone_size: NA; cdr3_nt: TGCAGTGCTTCCGACTCCCCTCCTGGGCAGTTCTTC; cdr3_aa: CSASDSPPGQFF
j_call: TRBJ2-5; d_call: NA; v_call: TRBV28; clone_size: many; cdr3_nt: TGTGCCAGCAGTCCCCGAGAGTACCAAGAGACCCAGTACTTC; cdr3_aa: CASSPREYQETQYF
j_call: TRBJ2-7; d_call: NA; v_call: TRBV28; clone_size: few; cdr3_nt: TGTGCCAGCAGTTTATTTACAGGGCTAAGGGCACACGAGCAGTACTTC; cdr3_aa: CASSLFTGLRAHEQYF
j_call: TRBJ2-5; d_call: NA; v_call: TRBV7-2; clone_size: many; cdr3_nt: TGTGCCAGCAGCTTACCAGGGACCCAGTACTTC; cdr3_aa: CASSLPGTQYF
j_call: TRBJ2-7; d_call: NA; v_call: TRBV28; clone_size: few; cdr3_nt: TGTGCCAGTCGCCCGGGACTCACTACCTACGAGCAGTACTTC; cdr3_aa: CASRPGLTTYEQYF
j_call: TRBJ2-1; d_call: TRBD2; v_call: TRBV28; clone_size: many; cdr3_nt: TGTGCCAGCGGTGCGGGAGCCTTCAATGAGCAGTTCTTC; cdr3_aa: CASGAGAFNEQFF
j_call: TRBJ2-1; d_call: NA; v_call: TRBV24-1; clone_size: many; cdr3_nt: TGTGCCACCAGTGATTTTTCGGGAATTGAGCAGTTCTTC; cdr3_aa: CATSDFSGIEQFF
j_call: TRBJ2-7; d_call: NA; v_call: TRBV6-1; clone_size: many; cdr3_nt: TGTGCCAGCAAACGACTGCCCTCCTACGAGCAGTACTTC; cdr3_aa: CASKRLPSYEQYF
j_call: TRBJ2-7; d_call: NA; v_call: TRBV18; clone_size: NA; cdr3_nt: TGTGCCAGCTCACCAGGTCCATCAAAGCAGTACTTC; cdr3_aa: CASSPGPSKQYF
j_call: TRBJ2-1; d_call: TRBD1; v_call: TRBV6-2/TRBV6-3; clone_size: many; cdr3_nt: TGTGCCAGCAGCATTCACCAGGACAGGGCGGATGAGCAGTTCTTC; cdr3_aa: CASSIHQDRADEQFF
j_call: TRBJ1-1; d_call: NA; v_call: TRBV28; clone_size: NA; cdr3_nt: TGTGCCAGCAGTTTATGGGGCAGGACGAGCACTGAAGCTTTCTTT; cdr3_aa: CASSLWGRTSTEAFF
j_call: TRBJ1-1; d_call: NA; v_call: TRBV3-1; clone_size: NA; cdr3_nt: TGTGCCAGCAGCCAAGATCTTGGACAGTCCGAAGCTTTCTTT; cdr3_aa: CASSQDLGQSEAFF
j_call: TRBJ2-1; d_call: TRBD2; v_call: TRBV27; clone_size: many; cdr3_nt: TGTGCCAGCAGCCTGACTAGCGTCGCCTACAATGAGCAGTTCTTC; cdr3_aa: CASSLTSVAYNEQFF
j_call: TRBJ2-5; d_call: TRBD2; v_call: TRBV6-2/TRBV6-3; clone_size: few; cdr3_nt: TGTGCCAGCAGTTCCCCGAGACTAGCGGTCTTCCAAGAGACCCAGTACTTC; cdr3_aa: CASSSPRLAVFQETQYF
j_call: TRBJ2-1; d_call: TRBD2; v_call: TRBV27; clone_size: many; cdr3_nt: TGTGCCAGCAGTTTAGGGCGGGGGTTTTACAATGAGCAGTTCTTC; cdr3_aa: CASSLGRGFYNEQFF
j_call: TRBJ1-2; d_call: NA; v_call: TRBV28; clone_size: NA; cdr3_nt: TGTGCCAGCAGTTTGTTGGGGGTTGGGGGCTACACCTTC; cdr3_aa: CASSLLGVGGYTF
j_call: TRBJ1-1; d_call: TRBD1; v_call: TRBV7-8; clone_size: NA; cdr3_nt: TGTGCCAGCAGCTACAGGGGCGGGGTCACTGAAGCTTTCTTT; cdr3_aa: CASSYRGGVTEAFF
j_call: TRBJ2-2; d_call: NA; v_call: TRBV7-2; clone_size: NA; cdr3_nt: TGTGCCAGCAGCTTAGACAGGGTAGGTGCCGGGGAGCTGTTTTTT; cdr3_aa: CASSLDRVGAGELFF
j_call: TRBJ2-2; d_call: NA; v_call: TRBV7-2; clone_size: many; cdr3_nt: TGTGCCAGCAGCTTAGCGTGGACCGGGGAGCTGTTTTTT; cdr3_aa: CASSLAWTGELFF
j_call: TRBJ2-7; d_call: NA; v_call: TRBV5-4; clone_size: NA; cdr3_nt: TGTGCCAGCAGCACCGACTTGCTCTACGAGCAGTACTTC; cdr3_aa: CASSTDLLYEQYF
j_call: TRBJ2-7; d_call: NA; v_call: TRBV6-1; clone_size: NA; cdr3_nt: TGTGCCTCTAGCGTAGCTACCTACGAGCAGTACTTC; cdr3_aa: CASSVATYEQYF
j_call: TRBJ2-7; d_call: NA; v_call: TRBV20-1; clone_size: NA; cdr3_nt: TGCAGTGCGAGGCGGAACAGGGCGGAGGAGCAGTACTTC; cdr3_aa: CSARRNRAEEQYF
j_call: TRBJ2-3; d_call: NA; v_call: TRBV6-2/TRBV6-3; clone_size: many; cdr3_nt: TGTGCCAGCAGACCCGTGGGCACAGATACGCAGTATTTT; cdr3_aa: CASRPVGTDTQYF
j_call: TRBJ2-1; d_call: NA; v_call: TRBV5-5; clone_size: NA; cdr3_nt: TGTGCCAGCATCCCTAGCGACTACAATGAGCAGTTCTTC; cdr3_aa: CASIPSDYNEQFF
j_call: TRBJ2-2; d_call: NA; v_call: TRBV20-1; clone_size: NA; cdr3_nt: TGCAGCGTTGATTCGGGTAACACCGGGGAGCTGTTTTTT; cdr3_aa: CSVDSGNTGELFF
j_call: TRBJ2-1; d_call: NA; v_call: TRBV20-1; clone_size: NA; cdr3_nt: TGCAGTGCCCGAATAGCGGCCTACAATGAGCAGTTCTTC; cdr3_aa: CSARIAAYNEQFF
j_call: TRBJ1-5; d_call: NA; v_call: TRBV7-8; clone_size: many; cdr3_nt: TGTGCCAGCAGCATCAGACAGCATAGCAATCAGCCCCAGCATTTT; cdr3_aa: CASSIRQHSNQPQHF
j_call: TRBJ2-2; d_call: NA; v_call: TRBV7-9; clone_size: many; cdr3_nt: TGTGCCAGCAGCCACAGACAGGCGTTAGCCGGGGAGCTGTTTTTT; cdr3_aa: CASSHRQALAGELFF
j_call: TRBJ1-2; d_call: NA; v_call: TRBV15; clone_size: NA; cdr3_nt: TGTGCCACCAGGACCTCACCGGGTAGTAAGGAAATTGGTCGCCTAGGCTACACCTTC; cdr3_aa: CATRTSPGSKEIGRLGYTF
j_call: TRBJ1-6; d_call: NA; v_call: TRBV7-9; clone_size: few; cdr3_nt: TGTGCCAGCAGGCGAACAGGGAGTTCCTATAATTCACCCCTCCACTTT; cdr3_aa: CASRRTGSSYNSPLHF
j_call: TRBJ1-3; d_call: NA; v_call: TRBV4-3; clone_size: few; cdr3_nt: TGCGCCAGCAGCCAAGCCCGCGACTCTGGAAACACCATATATTTT; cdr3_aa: CASSQARDSGNTIYF
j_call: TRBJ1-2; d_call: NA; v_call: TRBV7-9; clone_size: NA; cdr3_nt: TGTGCCAGCAGCCAAGATTCCCCGGGTAGGGGTAGAGGCTACACCTTC; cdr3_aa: CASSQDSPGRGRGYTF
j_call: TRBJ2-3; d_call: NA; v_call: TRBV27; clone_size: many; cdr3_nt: TGTGCCAGCAGTTTGTGGGGCCTAGATACGCAGTATTTT; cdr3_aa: CASSLWGLDTQYF
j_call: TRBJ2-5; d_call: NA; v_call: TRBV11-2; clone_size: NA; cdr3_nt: TGTGCCAGCAGCCCCAACCTCCAAGAGACCCAGTACTTC; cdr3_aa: CASSPNLQETQYF
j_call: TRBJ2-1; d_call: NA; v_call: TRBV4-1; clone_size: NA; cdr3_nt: TGCGCCAGCCAACAGACTGATACCTACAATGGGCAGTTCTTC; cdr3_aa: CASQQTDTYNGQFF
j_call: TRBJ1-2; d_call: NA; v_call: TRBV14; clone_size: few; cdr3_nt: TGTGCCAGCAGCCCAGGGGTTAGCTATGGCTACACCTTC; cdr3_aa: CASSPGVSYGYTF